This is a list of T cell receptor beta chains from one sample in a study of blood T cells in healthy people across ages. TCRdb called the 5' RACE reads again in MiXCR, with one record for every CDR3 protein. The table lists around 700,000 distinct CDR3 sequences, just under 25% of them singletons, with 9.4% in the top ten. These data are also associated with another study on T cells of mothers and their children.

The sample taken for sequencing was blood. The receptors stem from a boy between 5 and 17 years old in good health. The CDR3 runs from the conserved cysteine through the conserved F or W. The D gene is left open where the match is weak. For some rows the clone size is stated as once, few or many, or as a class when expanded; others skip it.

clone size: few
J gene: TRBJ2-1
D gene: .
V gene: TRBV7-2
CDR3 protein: CASSLGSGVNYNEQFF
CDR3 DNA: TGTGCCAGCAGCTTAGGTTCGGGAGTGAATTACAATGAGCAGTTCTTC

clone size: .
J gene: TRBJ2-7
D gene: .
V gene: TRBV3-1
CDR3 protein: CASSQGSAGNGYEQYF
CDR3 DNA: TGTGCCAGCAGCCAAGGATCCGCGGGGAATGGCTACGAGCAGTACTTC

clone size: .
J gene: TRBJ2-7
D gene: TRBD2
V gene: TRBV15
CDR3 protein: CATSRDFSGSYEQYF
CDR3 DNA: TGTGCCACCAGCAGAGATTTTAGCGGGTCCTACGAGCAGTACTTC

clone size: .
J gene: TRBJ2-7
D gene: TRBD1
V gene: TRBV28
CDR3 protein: CASTQSRDRAYEQYF
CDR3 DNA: TGTGCCAGCACCCAAAGCCGGGACAGAGCCTACGAGCAGTACTTC

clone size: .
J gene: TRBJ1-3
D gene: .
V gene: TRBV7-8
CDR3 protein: CASSLSLFGNTIYF
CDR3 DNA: TGTGCCAGCAGCTTATCTTTGTTCGGAAACACCATATATTTT

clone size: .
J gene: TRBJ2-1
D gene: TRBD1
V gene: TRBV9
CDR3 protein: CASSSGTGGAYNEQFF
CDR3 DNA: TGTGCCAGCAGCTCAGGGACAGGGGGCGCTTACAATGAGCAGTTCTTC

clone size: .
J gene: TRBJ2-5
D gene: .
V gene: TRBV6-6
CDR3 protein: CASIPENQGTQYF
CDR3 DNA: TGTGCCAGCATCCCCGAGAACCAAGGGACCCAGTACTTC

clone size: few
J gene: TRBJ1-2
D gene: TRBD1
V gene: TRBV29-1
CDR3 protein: CSVTTGDGYTF
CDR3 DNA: TGCAGCGTAACGACAGGGGACGGCTACACCTTC

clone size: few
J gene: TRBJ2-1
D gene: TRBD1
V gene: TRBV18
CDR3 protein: CASSPSGGGYNEQFF
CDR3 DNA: TGTGCCAGCTCACCTTCAGGGGGCGGCTACAATGAGCAGTTCTTC

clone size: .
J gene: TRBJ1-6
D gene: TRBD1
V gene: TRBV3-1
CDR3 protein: CASSQTTGADSPLHF
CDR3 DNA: TGTGCCAGCAGCCAGACTACAGGGGCGGATTCACCCCTCCACTTT

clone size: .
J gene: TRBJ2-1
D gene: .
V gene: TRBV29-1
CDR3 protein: CSVGGDYRSKTTYNEQFF
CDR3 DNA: TGCAGCGTTGGCGGGGATTACCGGTCCAAAACCACCTACAATGAGCAGTTCTTC

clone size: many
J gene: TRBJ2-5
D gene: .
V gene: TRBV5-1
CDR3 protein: CASSLGQGGQETQYF
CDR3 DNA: TGCGCCAGCAGCTTAGGACAGGGAGGGCAAGAGACCCAGTACTTC

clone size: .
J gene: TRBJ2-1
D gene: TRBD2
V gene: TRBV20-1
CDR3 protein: CSASPGGGRRGNEQFF
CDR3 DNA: TGCAGTGCTAGCCCCGGGGGCGGGAGGAGGGGCAATGAGCAGTTCTTC

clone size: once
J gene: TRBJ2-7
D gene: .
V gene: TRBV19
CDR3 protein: CASSIGQGPTYEQYF
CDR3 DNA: TGTGCCAGTAGTATTGGGCAGGGGCCAACCTACGAGCAGTACTTC

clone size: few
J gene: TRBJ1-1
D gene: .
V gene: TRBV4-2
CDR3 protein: CASSQGGDGFF
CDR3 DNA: TGTGCCAGCAGCCAAGGGGGTGATGGATTCTTT

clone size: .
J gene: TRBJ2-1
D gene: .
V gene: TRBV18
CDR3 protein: CASSDNPRSYNEQFF
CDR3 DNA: TGTGCCAGCTCGGATAACCCCCGCTCCTACAATGAGCAGTTCTTC

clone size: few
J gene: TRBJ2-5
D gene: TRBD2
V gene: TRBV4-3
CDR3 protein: CASSQDSGLARTLQYF
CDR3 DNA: TGCGCCAGTAGCCAAGATTCAGGACTAGCTCGAACCTTGCAGTACTTC

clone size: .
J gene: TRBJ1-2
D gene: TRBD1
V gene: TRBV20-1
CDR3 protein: CSASWGQGIGYTF
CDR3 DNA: TGCAGTGCTAGTTGGGGACAGGGAATCGGCTACACCTTC